The following is a TCR beta chain sequence with its context. This specimen comes from a study of T cells in Graves' hyperthyroidism and ophthalmopathy. RNA transcripts provided the source from which TCR beta CDR3 regions were amplified. Carried out on the TCR CDR3, a first-round RT-PCR used the HTBI primer set. TCRdb ran MiXCR on the multiplex PCR reads and lists one entry per CDR3 protein. The data hold 550,000 to 650,000 distinct CDR3 sequences, with about 15% observed a single time. V trimming: 3 bases; J trimming: 3 bases; junction bases outside the gene matches: 4. Germline V CDR1 and CDR2: DFQATT, SNEGSKA (reference sequence). CDR3 length: 14 amino acids.

The specimen sequenced was blood. The chain couples TRBV20-1 to TRBJ2-3; 9 positions match TRBD2. This TCR was sampled from a woman aged 30 to 39 with Graves' hyperthyroidism that later progressed to Graves' ophthalmopathy. CDR3 nucleotides: TGCAGTGCTAGTTTTAGCGGGAGAACAGATACGCAGTATTTT. Translating it yields CSASFSGRTDTQYF.